The subject of this entry is one T cell receptor (beta chain). The CDR3 length is 15 residues. Looked up from germline, CDR1 is SGHRS and CDR2 is YFSETQ. With V trimmed by 1 base and J by 7 bases, 10 bases remained unmatched. This specimen belongs to a study of Ad26.COV2.S vaccination and SARS-CoV-2 variants. Noted treatment: around 19 received Ad26.COV2.S at low or high dose, single or two shots; about five received placebo; per-sample allocation not given. Collection of samples fell on day 63 after the first vaccine or placebo injection. The assay was immunoSEQ multiplex PCR, and TCRdb's table has in-frame clones only and misses some. The profile shows 300,000 to 400,000 clones, approximately 90% of them singletons.

This sequence joins TRBV5-1 and TRBJ1-2, with 7 positions matching TRBD1. This TCR was recovered from a person aged 18-65 years who received the Ad26.COV2.S COVID-19 vaccine or a placebo. This specimen consisted of peripheral blood, obtained in a trial of Ad26.COV2.S vaccine versus placebo. CDR3 nucleotides: TGCGCCAGCAGCTTGTTAACAGGGGCAGTATTTGGCTACACCTTC. It translates to CASSLLTGAVFGYTF.